Following are 21 T cell receptor beta chains from one sample sequenced in a study of identical twins. TCRdb processed the 5' RACE reads anew with MiXCR; each CDR3 protein has one entry. The sample shows about 330,000 distinct CDR3 sequences, around 12% of them seen only once. In addition, the sample was reused for a study of yellow fever vaccine responses in identical twins.

Sequences were obtained from CD8+ T cells sorted from blood. These receptor sequences come from a woman aged 18-30 years in good health.

This clonotype was seen once. This clone may be a read error of a much larger clone one base away. Since the CDR3 does not end with the conserved phenylalanine or tryptophan, this likely comes from a read error. V is TRBV29-1 and J is TRBJ2-5, with D perhaps matching TRBD2 (6 bases). Trimming took 3 bases from V and 5 from J, leaving 10 bases between them. The CDR3 spans 12 residues. CDR1 is SQVTM, CDR2 ANQGSEA, per germline. CDR3 in amino acids: CSVEEGFETQYS. The CDR3 DNA reads TGCAGCGTTGAGGAGGGCTTTGAGACCCAGTACTCC.

This clonotype occurred many times. V and J are TRBV29-1 and TRBJ1-1; D is unresolved. The CDR3 runs to 11 residues. Germline CDR1 reads SQVTM; CDR2 reads ANQGSEA. Trimming pared 5 bases from V and 3 bases from J, leaving 7 bases between. The CDR3 coding sequence is TGCAGCGTTACCTATTACACTGAAGCTTTCTTT. It codes for CSVTYYTEAFF.

This clonotype came up many times. V usage is TRBV12-3 or TRBV12-4 and J usage is TRBJ1-2; D is uncertain. The CDR3 loop spans 16 amino acids. The germline V and J ends were trimmed by 2 bases and 1 base, with 14 bases remaining between them. CDR3 in DNA: TGTGCCAGCAGTTTACAGGCTACTTTACTTAACTATGGCTACACCTTC. It is translated as CASSLQATLLNYGYTF.

This clonotype came up once. The chain recombines TRBV9 with TRBJ2-2; unclear D gene. V was shortened by 3 bases and J by 4 bases, with 16 bases between the two germline ends. CDR3 size: 16 residues. CDR1 is SGDLS and CDR2 is YYNGEE in the germline V gene. The DNA of the CDR3 is TGTGCCAGCAGCGAATCTCCGGAGCCACTCACCGGGGAGCTGTTTTTT. It codes for CASSESPEPLTGELFF. Looking up the rest from reference TRBV9 and TRBJ2-2 gives the full variable domain: DSGVTQTPKHLITATGQRVTLRCSPRSGDLSVYWYQQSLDQGLQFLIQYYNGEERAKGNILERFSAQQFPDLHSELNLSSLELGDSALYFCASSESPEPLTGELFFGEGSRLTVL.

The chain is built from TRBV11-2 and TRBJ2-1, with 8 bases identical to TRBD2. The ends lost 3 bases at V and 7 bases at J; junction bases unmatched: 14. CDR3 size: 17 residues. Germline values: CDR1 SGHAT, CDR2 FQNNGV. As DNA, the CDR3 is TGTGCCAGCAGCTTTACACCAATAGCGGGACAAAATAATGAGCAGTTCTTC. It codes for CASSFTPIAGQNNEQFF.

This clonotype was picked up many times. The V gene is TRBV12-3 or TRBV12-4, the J gene TRBJ2-5; D is undetermined. Trimming cost V 3 bases and J 0 bases, with 5 bases left between them. This CDR3 has 13 residues. In nucleotides, the CDR3 is TGTGCCAGCAGTTTGTCGAACCAAGAGACCCAGTACTTC. It is translated as CASSLSNQETQYF.

This clonotype appeared a few times. The J gene is TRBJ2-7, the V gene TRBV7-9; TRBD1 agrees at 12 bases. The CDR3 contains 15 residues. J lost 7 bases, V lost 3 bases, and 7 bases had no gene match. Germline loops: CDR1 SEHNR, CDR2 FQNEAQ (reference sequence). CDR3 nucleotides: TGTGCCAGCAGCTTCCCGGGACAGGGGGCGGGAGAGCAGTACTTC. This gives the protein CASSFPGQGAGEQYF.

This clonotype occurred a few times. V usage is TRBV4-2 and J usage is TRBJ2-1; the match to TRBD2 covers 10 bases. The CDR3 is made up of 15 amino acids. The germline gives CDR1 LGHNA, CDR2 YNFKEQ. V shed 1 base and J 5 bases; nucleotides not matched to a gene: 2. The CDR3 DNA is TGTGCCAGCAGCCAAGCGCTAGCGGGAGACAATGAGCAGTTCTTC. Translated: CASSQALAGDNEQFF.

The chain couples TRBV6-1 to TRBJ2-3; no reliable D call. The CDR3 runs 15 residues. CDR1 is MNHNS and CDR2 is SASEGT in the germline V gene. V was clipped by 1 base and J by 0 bases, with 8 bases between them. The CDR3 bases are TGTGCCAGCAGTGAAGGTGATGCTAGCACAGATACGCAGTATTTT. It encodes CASSEGDASTDTQYF.

The V and J genes are TRBV27 and TRBJ2-3; 7 bases match TRBD2. The CDR3 extends over 13 amino acids. Germline values: CDR1 MNHEY, CDR2 SMNVEV (reference sequence). V lost 6 bases and J lost 2; bases outside the gene matches: 2. CDR3 in DNA: TGTGCCAGCAGCGGGACTACCACAGATACGCAGTATTTT. This encodes CASSGTTTDTQYF.

This clonotype has at least ten counts. The genes are TRBV4-1 and TRBJ1-2; D is unclear. The V gene's germline CDR1 is MGHRA and CDR2 YSYEKL. The V gene lost 1 base and the J gene lost 3 bases, with 12 bases spanning the gap. This CDR3 comprises 15 residues. Here the CDR3 DNA reads TGCGCCAGCAGCCAAGTGACGGACGGATACTATGGCTACACCTTC. The encoded protein is CASSQVTDGYYGYTF.

The table lists this clonotype with many counts. This sequence joins TRBV6-1 and TRBJ2-1; the D is unclear. The CDR3 runs 10 residues. Germline CDR1 MNHNS, CDR2 SASEGT. The V end was cut by 7 bases, the J end by 5 bases, with 3 bases between. This CDR3 is CASNDNEQFF. The CDR3 coding sequence is TGTGCCAGCAATGACAATGAGCAGTTCTTC.

The rearrangement uses TRBV7-6 and TRBJ2-7; D not certain. The CDR3 has 14 residues. The germline V and J ends were trimmed by 4 bases and 0 bases, with 10 bases remaining between them. CDR1 and CDR2 from the germline V gene are SGHVS and FNYEAQ. This chain's CDR3 is CASSSSPSSYEQYF. The CDR3, as DNA: TGTGCCAGCAGCTCCAGTCCCAGCTCCTACGAGCAGTACTTC.

At least ten counts were recorded for this clonotype. V and J are TRBV6-5 and TRBJ1-1; a possible D gene is TRBD1 (5 bases). Trimming took 5 bases from V and 7 from J, leaving 17 bases between them. The CDR3 runs 14 residues. CDR1 and CDR2 (germline): MNHEY, SVGAGI. The CDR3 DNA sequence: TGTGCCAGCAGTGAATCGAGCATGGGGGTTGAAGCTTTCTTT. Its translation: CASSESSMGVEAFF.

The sample holds a few counts of this clonotype. The chain recombines TRBV28 with TRBJ2-6, with 7 positions matching TRBD1. The ends lost 5 bases at V and 6 bases at J; junction bases unmatched: 4. The CDR3 sequence is 14 residues long. Germline V gene sequence: CDR1 MDHEN, CDR2 SYDVKM. CDR3 in amino acids: CASSMDRPANVLTF. CDR3 nucleotide sequence: TGTGCCAGCAGTATGGACAGGCCGGCCAACGTCCTGACTTTC. Combining the CDR3 with reference TRBV28 and TRBJ2-6 gives the whole variable domain DVKVTQSSRYLVKRTGEKVFLECVQDMDHENMFWYRQDPGLGLRLIYFSYDVKMKEKGDIPEGYSVSREKKERFSLILESASTNQTSMYLCASSMDRPANVLTFGAGSRLTVL.

This clonotype was recorded at least ten times. V usage is TRBV29-1 and J usage is TRBJ2-1, with TRBD2 identical over 8 bases. Per germline, CDR1 SQVTM and CDR2 ANQGSEA. The junction had 5 bases not matched to a gene; V was cut back by 4 bases and J by 6 bases. The CDR3 sequence is 13 residues long. The CDR3 coding sequence is TGCAGCGTTGTCGGGGGGGCCCCCAATGAGCAGTTCTTC. This sequence encodes CSVVGGAPNEQFF.

The chain links TRBV24-1 to TRBJ2-6; TRBD1 agrees at 7 bases. CDR3 length equals 16 residues. V lost 4 bases to trimming and J lost 2 bases; unmatched junction nucleotides: 4. CDR1 is KGHDR and CDR2 is SFDVKD in the germline V gene. The CDR3 is CATSDRTGAGANVLTF. In DNA form, the CDR3 reads TGTGCCACCAGTGACCGTACAGGGGCTGGGGCCAACGTCCTGACTTTC.

The genes are TRBV20-1 and TRBJ2-7; D remains ambiguous. V lost 0 bases and J 3 bases, leaving 9 bases between the germline ends. Germline CDR1 is DFQATT and CDR2 is SNEGSKA (reference sequence). This CDR3 comprises 13 residues. The CDR3 nucleotides are TGCAGTGCTAGAGAACTTAGCCGCTACGAGCAGTACGTC. Translating it yields CSARELSRYEQYV.

The genes are TRBV7-6 and TRBJ1-1; D is unclear. This CDR3 is 12 amino acids long. CDR1 and CDR2 from the germline V gene are SGHVS and FNYEAQ. The V gene lost 5 bases and the J gene lost 5 bases, with 9 bases spanning the gap. Written as DNA, the CDR3 is TGTGCCAGCAGCCCGGCTCTGACTGAAGCTTTCTTT. This translates into CASSPALTEAFF.

This clonotype has just a few counts. J is TRBJ2-7 and V is TRBV7-2; 9 bases fit TRBD1. This CDR3 has 17 residues. CDR1 SGHTA and CDR2 FQGNSA come from the germline V gene. The V gene end was trimmed by 4 bases and the J gene end by 2 bases; junction bases not matched to a gene: 12. CDR3 loop: CASSSLPDRGFPYEQYF. The DNA of the CDR3 is TGTGCCAGCAGCTCCCTCCCCGACAGGGGGTTCCCCTACGAGCAGTACTTC.

The V call is TRBV3-1, the J call TRBJ2-7, with 9 bases that match TRBD1. V shed 1 base and J 5 bases; nucleotides not matched to a gene: 12. The CDR3 has 17 amino acids. Germline lookup yields CDR1 LGHDT and CDR2 YNNKEL (reference sequence). As DNA, the CDR3 is TGTGCCAGCAGCCAAGTCGGACAGGGGATAAGTCGGGACGAGCAGTACTTC. Translation: CASSQVGQGISRDEQYF.